The 9 T cell receptor beta chains given below trace back to one sample, sequenced in a study of TIL therapy for anti-PD-1-resistant metastatic lung cancer. The libraries were made with immunoSEQ v3. Only in-frame clones appear in the TCRdb table, and some are missing; sequencing was by immunoSEQ multiplex PCR. This table has about 60,000 clones, about two thirds appearing once. The time point is: pre-treatment sample, taken before nivolumab and TIL therapy. This specimen was blood, taken at baseline. These receptors all come from a person aged 25-79 years with non-small cell lung cancer.

This chain links TRBV4-1 with TRBJ2-1, with 15 bases matching TRBD2. This CDR3 is built from 18 residues. The germline gives CDR1 MGHRA, CDR2 YSYEKL. The ends lost 1 base at V and 7 bases at J; junction bases unmatched: 8. This CDR3 is CASSQADMGLAGGNEQFF. DNA for the CDR3: TGCGCCAGCAGCCAAGCGGATATGGGACTAGCGGGGGGTAATGAGCAGTTCTTC.

The chain recombines TRBV6-1 with TRBJ1-4, with 12 bases identical to TRBD1. The germline CDR1 and CDR2 sequences are MNHNS and SASEGT. The V segment lost 1 base and the J segment 6 bases; nucleotides outside the gene matches: 9. The CDR3 length is 18 residues. CDR3 nucleotide sequence: TGTGCCAGCAGTGAAGGGTTCGGGACAGGGGGCGCATATGAAAAACTGTTTTTT. As protein: CASSEGFGTGGAYEKLFF.

The chain couples TRBV10-1 to TRBJ1-4; no reliable D call. V gave up 4 bases and J gave up 4 bases, with 7 bases separating them. The CDR3 sequence is 13 residues long. Germline loops: CDR1 WNHNN, CDR2 SYGVQD (reference sequence). The CDR3 DNA reads TGCGCCAGCAGTGCGAGGATTAATGAAAAACTGTTTTTT. It translates to CASSARINEKLFF.

In this sample, this clone turned up a few times. The rearrangement uses TRBV29-1 and TRBJ2-3, with D unclear. Trimming left V 7 bases short and J 3 bases short, with 11 bases between. In germline, CDR1 is SQVTM, CDR2 ANQGSEA. The CDR3 has 12 residues. CDR3 residues: CSGSVGTDTQYF. The CDR3 DNA reads TGCAGCGGCAGTGTTGGAACAGATACGCAGTATTTT.

In its sample, this clone was seen once. The chain has TRBV7-8 and TRBJ2-3; 7 bases match TRBD2. V lost 3 bases, J lost 11 bases, and 8 bases stayed unmatched. Germline loops: CDR1 SGHVS, CDR2 FQNEAQ. This CDR3 has 13 amino acids. The CDR3 loop is CASSFGGWPGQYF. The CDR3 DNA follows: TGTGCCAGCAGCTTCGGGGGGTGGCCTGGGCAGTATTTT.

The rearrangement uses TRBV28 and TRBJ1-1; D is possibly TRBD1 (5 bases). The CDR3 has 15 residues. V lost 5 bases to trimming and J lost 6 bases, with 19 bases between them. Germline V gene data show CDR1 as MDHEN and CDR2 as SYDVKM. The CDR3: CASSLPSGGRAEAFF. The DNA for the CDR3 is TGTGCCAGCAGTCTCCCTTCGGGGGGTAGGGCTGAAGCTTTCTTT.

CDR3 residues: CASSSGQIYNSPLHF. The CDR3 DNA reads TGTGCCAGCAGTTCCGGACAGATCTATAATTCACCCCTCCACTTT. The chain links TRBV6-5 to TRBJ1-6; D might be TRBD1 (6 bases). V was pared by 4 bases and J by 3 bases, with 10 bases between. The CDR3 consists of 15 residues. Germline V gives CDR1 MNHEY, CDR2 SVGAGI.

The V gene is TRBV27, the J gene TRBJ2-7; the D gene is possibly TRBD2 (5 bases). V was cut by 4 bases and J by 3 bases, with 16 bases left in between. Germline V gene data show CDR1 as MNHEY and CDR2 as SMNVEV (reference sequence). The CDR3 is made up of 15 amino acids. CDR3 nucleotides: TGTGCCAGCAGTTATAGGCCAGCGGAGAGCTACGAGCAGTACTTC. Its translation is CASSYRPAESYEQYF.

This chain connects TRBV9 to TRBJ2-5; a possible D gene is TRBD2 (6 bases). The CDR3 has 15 residues. Germline-derived CDR1 and CDR2 are SGDLS and YYNGEE. V was cut by 0 bases and J by 3 bases, with 12 bases left in between. This CDR3 reads CASSVGWGGEETQYF. The CDR3 DNA follows: TGTGCCAGCAGCGTAGGCTGGGGAGGTGAAGAGACCCAGTACTTC.